Listed here are 10 T cell receptor beta chains from one sample, sequenced in a study of control samples from healthy donors and cancer patients. The data were produced by immunoSEQ multiplex PCR, yet TCRdb's version contains in-frame clones alone and is incomplete. This table has some 140,000 clones, around nine tenths appearing once. Sequenced input: blood. The receptors originated from a woman aged 25 to 39 in good health.

The chain links TRBV5-1 to TRBJ2-7; 7 nucleotides line up with TRBD1. CDR3 length equals 13 residues. Trimming removed 3 bases from V and 3 bases from J; junction bases left unmatched: 3. The germline CDR1 and CDR2 sequences are SGHRS and YFSETQ. The chain's CDR3 is CASSWDSYYEQYF. For the CDR3, the DNA is TGCGCCAGCAGCTGGGACAGTTACTACGAGCAGTACTTC.

The chain combines TRBV7-2 with TRBJ2-3, with D perhaps TRBD1 or TRBD2 (6 bases each). CDR3 length: 15 residues. V was trimmed by 5 bases and J by 5 bases, leaving 17 bases between them. Germline CDR1 is SGHTA and CDR2 is FQGNSA. CDR3 sequence: CASSRPPGAGDTQYF. The CDR3 DNA is TGTGCCAGCAGCCGTCCCCCGGGGGCGGGAGATACGCAGTATTTT.

The CDR3 nucleotides are TGTGCCAGCAGCGCGGAAGGACAGGGGGCGAACGGGAACACTGAAGCTTTCTTT. Protein product: CASSAEGQGANGNTEAFF. This rearrangement joins TRBV9 to TRBJ1-1; 11 positions agree with TRBD1. Losses at the gene ends were 3 bases for V and 1 base for J; bases not matched to a gene: 11. Looked up from germline, CDR1 is SGDLS and CDR2 is YYNGEE. This CDR3 spans 18 amino acids.

V is TRBV29-1 and J is TRBJ1-2; no clear D. Trimming pared 4 bases from V and 2 bases from J, leaving 8 bases between. The CDR3 is 12 residues long. Germline V gene data show CDR1 as SQVTM and CDR2 as ANQGSEA. CDR3 loop: CSVVRPNYGYTF. The DNA for the CDR3 is TGCAGCGTTGTGAGACCCAACTATGGCTACACCTTC. Variable domain in full (rest from reference TRBV29-1 and TRBJ1-2): SAVISQKPSRDICQRGTSLTIQCQVDSQVTMMFWYRQQPGQSLTLIATANQGSEATYESGFVIDKFPISRPNLTFSTLTVSNMSPEDSSIYLCSVVRPNYGYTFGSGTRLTVV.

V usage is TRBV7-7 and J usage is TRBJ2-3; possible D gene TRBD1, 6 bases. CDR3 size: 14 residues. V lost 2 bases to trimming and J lost 6 bases, with 12 bases between them. CDR1 and CDR2 (germline): SSHAT, FNYEAQ (reference sequence). Here the CDR3 DNA reads TGTGCCAGCAGCTTAAACAGGGTGGTGGATACGCAGTATTTT. This sequence encodes CASSLNRVVDTQYF. The whole variable domain, remainder taken from reference TRBV7-7 and TRBJ2-3, is GAGVSQSPRYKVTKRGQDVTLRCDPISSHATLYWYQQALGQGPEFLTYFNYEAQPDKSGLPSDRFSAERPEGSISTLTIQRTEQRDSAMYRCASSLNRVVDTQYFGPGTRLTVL.

This clone was detected once. This chain joins TRBV15 and TRBJ1-4, with D possibly matching TRBD1 (5 bases). Germline CDR1 reads LNHNV; CDR2 reads YYDKDF (reference sequence). Trimming removed 1 base at V and 2 bases at J, with 5 bases between. The CDR3 consists of 14 residues. The CDR3 DNA reads as TGTGCCACCAGCAGAGGGGGGACTAATGAAAAACTGTTTTTT. As protein: CATSRGGTNEKLFF.

This clone was detected once. The chain has TRBV10-2 and TRBJ1-5; D unresolved. The CDR3 covers 13 residues. In germline, CDR1 is WSHSY, CDR2 SAAADI. V lost 6 bases to trimming and J lost 5 bases, with 11 bases between them. Here the CDR3 reads CASRPRSDQPQHF. CDR3 DNA: TGCGCCAGCAGGCCCAGATCAGATCAGCCCCAGCATTTT.

V usage is TRBV3-1 (or the pseudogene TRBV3-2) and J usage is TRBJ2-3; no reliable D call. Germline CDR1 reads LGHDT; CDR2 reads YNNKEL (reference sequence). The CDR3 has 15 amino acids. V lost 4 bases, J lost 3 bases, and 14 bases lay in between. CDR3 residues: CASSLRSGPTDTQYF. For the CDR3, the DNA is TGTGCCAGCAGCCTCCGCTCCGGACCGACAGATACGCAGTATTTT.

This clone was seen once. The CDR3 sequence: CASSPDGPYGYTF. DNA for the CDR3: TGTGCCAGCAGCCCTGACGGCCCCTATGGCTACACCTTC. The chain couples TRBV7-3 to TRBJ1-2; the D is unclear. CDR3 size: 13 residues. CDR1 is SGHTA, CDR2 FQGTGA, per germline. Trimming shortened V by 5 bases and J by 4 bases, and 11 bases separated the two germline ends. Complete variable domain (other parts from reference TRBV7-3 and TRBJ1-2): GAGVSQTPSNKVTEKGKYVELRCDPISGHTALYWYRQSLGQGPEFLIYFQGTGAADDSGLPNDRFFAVRPEGSVSTLKIQRTERGDSAVYLCASSPDGPYGYTFGSGTRLTVV.

The chain carries TRBV10-3 and TRBJ1-1, with TRBD1 as a possible D gene (5 bases). This CDR3 region has 16 residues. The germline CDR1 and CDR2 sequences are ENHRY and SYGVKD. Trimming removed 7 bases from V and 4 bases from J, with 22 bases in between. CDR3 coding DNA: TGTGCCATCACCGAGGGCCCGGGCAGGGAGGGCACTGAAGCTTTCTTT. Its translation: CAITEGPGREGTEAFF.